This T cell receptor beta chain was sequenced for a study of T-cell memory formation after mild COVID-19. Via MiXCR, TCRdb re-called the 5' RACE reads, giving one row per CDR3 protein. The table has 250,000 or so distinct CDR3 sequences, roughly 18% seen once. V dropped 1 base and J dropped 1 base, with 8 bases sitting between them. CDR3 length: 14 amino acids. Germline V gene sequence: CDR1 SEHNR, CDR2 FQNEAQ (reference sequence). The source material was PBMCs or a T cell subset sorted from them (not recorded which). The chain carries TRBV7-9 and TRBJ2-7; D is unclear. The clonotype comes from a man between 18 and 35 years old who had mild COVID-19 (a few samples of this study predate the infection). Cell type and time point are not known. The CDR3, as DNA: TGTGCCAGCAGCTTAGGACCGTCGTCCTACGAGCAGTACGTC. This sequence encodes CASSLGPSSYEQYV.